This T cell receptor (beta chain) was sequenced for a study of brain T cells in children with intractable seizures. The study, taken as a whole, reports: Clones missing pre-surgery may reflect undersampling of that blood sample.

Noted time point: blood from clinic visit 5 months post-surgery; TSC patient then seizure free. Only cases whose brain tissue showed the highest T cell transcript signatures were sequenced. Before surgery, patients took at least one anti-epileptic drug. Comments on this clone: Its antigen is not identified.

Sequencing used immunoSEQ multiplex PCR; TCRdb keeps in-frame clones, though not all of them. The repertoire holds 340,000 or so clones, with nearly 95% as singletons. CDR1 and CDR2 from the germline V gene are LNHNV and YYDKDF (reference sequence). Trimming shortened V by 0 bases and J by 4 bases, and 7 bases separated the two germline ends. This CDR3 region has 14 residues. V usage is TRBV15 and J usage is TRBJ2-1, with D tentatively TRBD2 (5 bases). This TCR came from a boy in the first two years of life with tuberous sclerosis and intractable seizures. The source was peripheral blood, collected more than 4 months after surgery. Written as DNA, the CDR3 is TGTGCCACCAGCAGAGATCGGGGATACAATGAGCAGTTCTTC. It is translated as CATSRDRGYNEQFF.